A selection of T cell receptor beta chains follows, all from one sample in a study of OX40 agonist ivuxolimab in advanced cancers. TCRdb's copy holds only in-frame clones and misses some; the assay was immunoSEQ multiplex PCR. This sample yields about 61,000 clones, of which 92% are seen a single time; about a quarter belongs to the top ten. Source: CD4+ or CD8+ T cells sorted from blood, taken in a trial of the OX40 agonist ivuxolimab. These receptors all stem from an adult with an advanced solid tumor such as melanoma, head and neck, liver or kidney cancer. Both conserved end residues are part of each CDR3. D genes are given only for firm matches. Clone size is given for some rows only: seen once, a few or many times, or a class if the clone is expanded.

j_call clone_size d_call v_call cdr3_nt cdr3_aa
TRBJ2-7 NA NA TRBV5-6 TGTGCCAGCAGCTTGTTTACGGGGGTCTCCTACGAGCAGTACTTC CASSLFTGVSYEQYF
TRBJ1-3 NA NA TRBV28 TGTGCCAGCAGTTTAATCAGGCCTGGAAACACCGTATATTTT CASSLIRPGNTVYF
TRBJ1-1 NA TRBD1 TRBV15 TGTGCCACCAGCAGAGAACCGGGACAGGGAAATAAGAAAGCTTTCTTT CATSREPGQGNKKAFF
TRBJ2-3 NA NA TRBV7-6 TGTGCCAGCAGCCGGCGCCGGGGCACAGATACGCAGTATTTT CASSRRRGTDTQYF
TRBJ2-1 NA NA TRBV28 TGTGCCAGCAGTTTAGCCCCAGGGCCCCCCTACAATGAGCAGTTCTTC CASSLAPGPPYNEQFF
TRBJ1-2 NA NA TRBV6-1 TGTGCCAGCAGTGAACTTGCGGGAGACCTCTATGGCTACACCTTC CASSELAGDLYGYTF
TRBJ2-1 NA NA TRBV4-3 TGCGCCAGCAGCCAAGATAGAGGCAGGGGTGGGTACAATGAGCAGTTCTTC CASSQDRGRGGYNEQFF
TRBJ2-1 NA NA TRBV6-5 TGTGCCAGCAGCCTACTAGGCAATGAGCAGTTCTTC CASSLLGNEQFF
TRBJ2-1 NA TRBD2 TRBV9 TGTGCCAGCAACGGAGCGGGGAGCTCCTACAATGAGCAGTTCTTC CASNGAGSSYNEQFF
TRBJ2-5 NA NA TRBV11-2 TGTGCCAGCAGCTCGGGCGGAGAGACCCAGTACTTC CASSSGGETQYF
TRBJ1-1 NA NA TRBV5-5 TGTGCCAGCAGCTCGGACAGTAACACTGAAGCTTTCTTT CASSSDSNTEAFF
TRBJ1-2 NA NA TRBV6-1 TGTGCCAGCAGACAACGGACGGGGAATGGCTACACCTTC CASRQRTGNGYTF
TRBJ2-1 NA NA TRBV4-2 TGTGCCAGCAGCCAAGTAACGAGCTCCTACAATGAGCAGTTCTTC CASSQVTSSYNEQFF
TRBJ1-4 few TRBD1 TRBV6-5 TGTGCCAGCAGTTCACAGGGGTTTGCTAATGAAAAACTGTTTTTT CASSSQGFANEKLFF
TRBJ1-2 NA NA TRBV6-5 TGTGCCAGCAGTTACTCGATAGTGGGTCTCGGCTACACCTTC CASSYSIVGLGYTF
TRBJ1-2 NA NA TRBV4-3 TGCGCCAGCAGCCAAGAAGTGGCAGGGGTTTTACGAGGCTACACCTTC CASSQEVAGVLRGYTF
TRBJ2-3 NA TRBD2 TRBV4-3 TGCGCCAGCAGCCACAGCGGGGGGAACTTAGATACGCAGTATTTT CASSHSGGNLDTQYF
TRBJ2-7 NA NA TRBV4-3 TGCGCCAGCAGCCTAAGGGGGGGTCCCGCCTACGAGCAGTACTTC CASSLRGGPAYEQYF
TRBJ2-5 NA NA TRBV5-4 TGTGCCAGCAGCTTGGAGCTTGAGACCCAGTACTTC CASSLELETQYF
TRBJ1-5 NA NA TRBV19 TGTGCCAGTAGTATCTACAGGGATAATCAGCCCCAGCATTTT CASSIYRDNQPQHF
TRBJ2-3 NA TRBD1 TRBV28 TGTGCCAGCAGTTTCCTCCAGGGGGCTTATGGCACAGATACGCAGTATTTT CASSFLQGAYGTDTQYF
TRBJ2-7 NA TRBD1 TRBV9 TGTGCCAGCAGCGCAGAACCGGGACAGTCCTACGAGCAGTACTTC CASSAEPGQSYEQYF
TRBJ1-5 NA NA TRBV28 TGTGCCAGCAGTTTACAGGGTGTGGGTCAGCCCCAGCATTTT CASSLQGVGQPQHF
TRBJ2-1 NA NA TRBV7-9 TGTGCCAGCAGCTTAGGAACTAATGAGCAGTTCTTC CASSLGTNEQFF
TRBJ1-4 NA TRBD1 TRBV11-3 TGTGCCAGCAGCCCAGACAGGGGGCCGAATGAAAAACTGTTTTTT CASSPDRGPNEKLFF
TRBJ1-5 NA NA TRBV23-1 TGCGCCAGCAGTCAAGAGCTAAGGGGGGGCAATCAGCCCCAGCATTTT CASSQELRGGNQPQHF
TRBJ1-5 NA NA TRBV6-5 TGTGCCAGCAGTACAGTCCCGAATCAGCCCCAGCATTTT CASSTVPNQPQHF
TRBJ2-2 NA NA TRBV9 TGTGCCAGCAGCGTAGTTTCCGGGGTTCAGAGCGGGGAGCTGTTTTTT CASSVVSGVQSGELFF
TRBJ1-2 NA NA TRBV30 TGTGCCTGGACCCGAACAGTGGCCAGAGGCTACACCTTC CAWTRTVARGYTF
TRBJ2-1 NA TRBD2 TRBV4-3 TGCGCCAGCAGCCAAGGGCGGACTAGCGGGCCTCGGAGGGCCTACAATGAGCAGTTCTTC CASSQGRTSGPRRAYNEQFF
TRBJ1-5 NA TRBD1 TRBV2 TGTGCCAGCAGGGGCAGACAGGGGGGACTGTATCAGCCCCAGCATTTT CASRGRQGGLYQPQHF
TRBJ2-7 NA NA TRBV30 TGTGCCTGGAGTGTGTATTACGAGCAGTACTTC CAWSVYYEQYF
TRBJ1-5 NA NA TRBV4-1 TGCGCCAGCAGCCAAGGCCCAGGCATCAGCAATCAGCCCCAGCATTTT CASSQGPGISNQPQHF
TRBJ1-5 NA NA TRBV10-2 TGCGCCAGCAGTGAGTCGATAGGTTGGAGCAATCAGCCCCAGCATTTT CASSESIGWSNQPQHF
TRBJ2-1 NA NA TRBV6-5 TGTGCCAGCAGTAGTACAGGCCAATCCTACAATGAGCAGTTCTTC CASSSTGQSYNEQFF
TRBJ2-1 NA TRBD2 TRBV13 TGTGCCAGCAGCTTAGGTGTGGGACTAGCGGGGTCTGAGCAGTTCTTC CASSLGVGLAGSEQFF
TRBJ1-1 NA NA TRBV15 TGTGCCACCAGCAGCTCACATGTAACTGAAGCTTTCTTT CATSSSHVTEAFF
TRBJ2-7 NA NA TRBV28 TGTGCCAGCAGTCTCCCCTCCTACGAGCAGTACTTC CASSLPSYEQYF
TRBJ1-2 NA TRBD1 TRBV28 TGTGCCAGCAGTCTGATCGACAGGGACGTTAACTATGGCTACACCTTC CASSLIDRDVNYGYTF
TRBJ2-3 NA NA TRBV9 TGTGCCAACAGCGTAGCTTCAAGTGGTACAGATACGCAGTATTTT CANSVASSGTDTQYF